The rows below give T cell receptor beta chains drawn from one sample of a study of T-cell memory formation after mild COVID-19. TCRdb processed the 5' RACE reads anew with MiXCR; each CDR3 protein has one entry. The sample has almost 350,000 distinct CDR3 sequences, 20% to 25% seen once. Sequencing was done on a sample of PBMCs or a T cell subset sorted from them (not recorded which). All receptors derive from a man between 18 and 29 years old who had mild COVID-19 (a few samples of this study predate the infection). Cell type and time point are not known. Both conserved end residues are trimmed from each CDR3.

J | V | CDR3
TRBJ1-3 | TRBV18 | ASSPGEGNTIY
TRBJ2-4 | TRBV7-9 | ASSSGQGGRVYIQY
TRBJ2-7 | TRBV20-1 | SASLGRYEQY
TRBJ2-5 | TRBV4-1 | ASSRNRGPRETQY
TRBJ2-4 | TRBV7-8 | ASSLAVKDIQY
TRBJ1-1 | TRBV7-9 | ASSFLMEAEAF
TRBJ2-5 | TRBV27 | ASRPASGRAYETQY
TRBJ2-5 | TRBV9 | ASSVVPQETQY
TRBJ2-5 | TRBV6-2/TRBV6-3 | ASSYSSTPGQETQY
TRBJ1-3 | TRBV10-3 | ANSDSFGGNTIY
TRBJ1-1 | TRBV5-1 | ASSLGALSTEAF
TRBJ2-2 | TRBV10-3 | AISEAGQPNGELF
TRBJ2-6 | TRBV4-3 | ASSQESSSGANVLT
TRBJ2-1 | TRBV5-1 | ASSLATGAVSYNEQF
TRBJ2-5 | TRBV29-1 | SVVEGRVETQY
TRBJ1-2 | TRBV11-1 | ASARASNYGYT
TRBJ1-4 | TRBV4-3 | ASSQGAGTGGLLSEKLF
TRBJ1-3 | TRBV27 | ASSSCSGNTIY
TRBJ1-1 | TRBV28 | ASSVGGGMRTEAF
TRBJ1-2 | TRBV12-3/TRBV12-4 | ASSQQESAFYGYT
TRBJ2-2 | TRBV5-5 | ASSWGALGGELF
TRBJ1-1 | TRBV7-3 | ASSPNGLRETEAF
TRBJ2-7 | TRBV20-1 | SATPRAGGYEQY
TRBJ1-2 | TRBV6-5 | ASGRTPNYGYT
TRBJ2-7 | TRBV7-2 | ASTSTQTGVYEQY
TRBJ2-3 | TRBV20-1 | SAHPFADSTYTDTQY
TRBJ2-3 | TRBV7-9 | ASSSLPAQY
TRBJ2-7 | TRBV11-2 | ASSLVAGGDYEQY
TRBJ1-6 | TRBV7-9 | ASSSGNSPLH
TRBJ2-7 | TRBV7-9 | ASTPGGLIYEQY
TRBJ2-6 | TRBV6-5 | ASSYLGQGRLGANVLT
TRBJ2-5 | TRBV5-4 | ASSVPGTGTGKTQY
TRBJ1-5 | TRBV20-1 | SASRVSNQPQH
TRBJ2-6 | TRBV18 | ASSPPYLAGANVLT
TRBJ2-1 | TRBV11-2 | ASSLVGGDWVDEQF
TRBJ2-1 | TRBV5-1 | ASSLAGAQYNEQF
TRBJ1-3 | TRBV5-1 | ASAGEGNTIY
TRBJ1-3 | TRBV7-8 | ASSLAGRSSGNTIY
TRBJ1-1 | TRBV7-2 | ASSFESSLTEAF
TRBJ1-3 | TRBV30 | AWSTGSTGNTIY
TRBJ1-5 | TRBV12-3/TRBV12-4 | ASSSDRVFHQPQH
TRBJ1-4 | TRBV14 | ASSQDLYVEGSANEKLF
TRBJ1-5 | TRBV5-5 | ASSPLGLPQH
TRBJ2-2 | TRBV7-9 | ASSLTTNTGELF
TRBJ2-3 | TRBV5-1 | ASSSPGLAVTDTQY
TRBJ1-6 | TRBV10-3 | ASNPGTGQNNSPLH
TRBJ1-1 | TRBV7-6 | ASSLLTANTEAF
TRBJ2-7 | TRBV7-9 | ASSHWAGTLVYEQY
TRBJ1-2 | TRBV3-1 | ASSKWDSPDYGYT
TRBJ2-3 | TRBV5-1 | ASSDLDRGGDTQY
TRBJ2-7 | TRBV12-5 | ASGNPGTSGYSYEQY
TRBJ2-3 | TRBV20-1 | SATAGGGADTQY
TRBJ2-3 | TRBV7-2 | ASSLAGASAADTQY
TRBJ2-1 | TRBV5-1 | ASSEDLMERF
TRBJ1-1 | TRBV6-5 | ASSYSFSGGTMTEAF